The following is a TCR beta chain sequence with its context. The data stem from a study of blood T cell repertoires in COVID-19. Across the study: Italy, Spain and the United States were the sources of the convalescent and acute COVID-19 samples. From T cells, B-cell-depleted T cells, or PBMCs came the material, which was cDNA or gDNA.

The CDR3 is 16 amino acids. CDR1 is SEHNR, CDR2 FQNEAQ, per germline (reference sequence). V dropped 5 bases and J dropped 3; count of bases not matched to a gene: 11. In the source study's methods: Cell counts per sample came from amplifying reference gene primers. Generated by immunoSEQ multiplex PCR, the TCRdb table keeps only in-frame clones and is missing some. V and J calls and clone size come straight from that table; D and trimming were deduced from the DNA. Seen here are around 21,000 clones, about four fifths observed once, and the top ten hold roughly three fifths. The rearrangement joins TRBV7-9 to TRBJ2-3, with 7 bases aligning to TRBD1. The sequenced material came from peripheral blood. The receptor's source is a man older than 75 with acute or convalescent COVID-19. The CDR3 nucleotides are TGTGCCAGCAGCCCTATACAGGGGCTCTCGACAGATACGCAGTATTTT. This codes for CASSPIQGLSTDTQYF.